This TCR beta chain was sequenced in a study of blood T cell repertoires in COVID-19. Across the study: Specimens from acute and convalescent COVID-19 originated in the United States, Italy and Spain. T cells, B-cell-depleted T cells, or PBMCs supplied cDNA or gDNA.

Original processing methods: Amplified reference gene primers provided the basis for estimating nucleated cell counts. Assay: immunoSEQ multiplex PCR; the TCRdb copy retains only in-frame clones and omits some. V, J and clone size were drawn from that table, and D and trimming were deduced from the DNA. The sample includes under 200,000 clones, more than 75% of them seen just once. Seattle-derived patients entered the study during active infection and were followed longitudinally. Sequenced material: peripheral blood. This clonotype was sampled from an older woman with COVID-19, enrolled during active disease.

CDR3 in DNA: TGTGCCAGCAGTGTGAGCGGGAACGGGGAGCTGTTTTTT. This encodes CASSVSGNGELFF. J is TRBJ2-2 and V is TRBV6-4, with 7 bases identical to TRBD2. The CDR3 sequence is 13 residues long. V shed 4 bases and J 7 bases; nucleotides not matched to a gene: 3. The germline V gene encodes CDR1 MRHNA and CDR2 SNTAGT.